This T cell receptor (beta chain) came from a study of blood T cell repertoires in COVID-19. Study overall: Sources were T cells, B-cell-depleted T cells, or PBMCs; the material itself was cDNA or gDNA.

A Seattle source enrolled patients during active infection and followed them longitudinally. The CDR3 has 16 residues. Trimming left V 3 bases short and J 0 bases short, with 12 bases between. CDR1 SGHVT and CDR2 SQSDAQ come from the germline V gene. Per the authors' pipeline: Estimated nucleated cell counts came from reference gene primer amplification. The method was immunoSEQ multiplex PCR; TCRdb's version includes in-frame clones alone and lacks a portion of them. That table gives V, J and clone size, and the DNA gave D and trimming. Among tens of thousands of clones listed, around 67% were seen once.

The genes are TRBV7-4 and TRBJ1-3, with D tentatively TRBD1 (5 bases). The source material was peripheral blood. The clonotype originates from a man between 65 and 85 years old with COVID-19, enrolled during active disease. CDR3: CASSLAQGLSGNTIYF. CDR3 nucleotides: TGTGCCAGCAGCTTGGCCCAGGGCCTCTCTGGAAACACCATATATTTT.